This TCR beta chain was profiled in a study of regulatory T cells in long-lasting Graves disease. Study overall: The term persistent Graves' disease signified upward of 5 years on antithyroid drugs with positive TSH receptor antibodies.

The CDR3 has 14 amino acids. V dropped 6 bases and J dropped 3; count of bases not matched to a gene: 8. In germline, CDR1 is DFQATT, CDR2 SNEGSKA (reference sequence). The time point denotes: persistent/refractory GD, antithyroid drugs over 5 years with positive TRAb. The TCR library was prepared using RNA isolated from PBMCs. Assembly of TCR beta libraries relied on iRepertoire HTBI primers together with Arm-PCR of CDR3 regions. A single record per CDR3 protein comes from TCRdb applying MiXCR to the multiplex PCR reads. The sample includes 400,000 to 450,000 distinct CDR3 sequences, about 25% of them seen just once.

The source material was peripheral blood mononuclear cells (PBMCs), sampled when the disease was refractory, from a patient treated with antithyroid drugs. The rearrangement links TRBV20-1 to TRBJ2-5; 9 bases are shared with TRBD2. The sequence derives from a female donor with Graves disease. CDR3 amino acids: CSAGETSGKETQYF. CDR3 sequence (DNA): TGCAGTGCCGGAGAGACTAGCGGAAAAGAGACCCAGTACTTC.